The rows below give T cell receptor beta chains drawn from one sample of a study of cytomegalovirus exposure and HLA in healthy donors. Clones were sequenced by immunoSEQ multiplex PCR, and TCRdb holds only the in-frame ones, with some missing. The sample includes about 160,000 clones, approximately 81% of them seen just once. The material sequenced was PBMCs. The receptors stem from a boy between 2 and 10 years old in good health and CMV-seronegative. Each CDR3 is given with its conserved first and last residue. D genes are given only for firm matches. Clone size, where shown, is once, few, many, or a class for clones that have expanded.

abundance	j_gene	d_gene	v_gene	CDR3nt	CDR3aa
.	TRBJ1-5	.	TRBV4-2	TGTGCCAGCAGCCAAGTTTCTGCGGGGCCAGAGTTTGGGAATCAGCCCCAGCATTTT	CASSQVSAGPEFGNQPQHF
.	TRBJ2-1	TRBD2	TRBV13	TGTGCCAGCAGCTTCCCCCTAGCGGGCATGTCCTACAATGAGCAGTTCTTC	CASSFPLAGMSYNEQFF
once	TRBJ1-2	.	TRBV11-1	TGTGCCAGCAGCTTGGGGAAAGGGGCTGGCTACACCTTC	CASSLGKGAGYTF
once	TRBJ1-1	.	TRBV7-9	TGTGCCAGCAGCTTCGGACGGGAGAACACTGAAGCTTTCTTT	CASSFGRENTEAFF
.	TRBJ1-4	.	TRBV28	TGTGCCAGCAGCCCCCGAAGGGCGGGTTCTAATGAAAAACTGTTTTTT	CASSPRRAGSNEKLFF
.	TRBJ1-6	.	TRBV28	TGTGCCAGCAGTTTAATGGGGGGATCACCCCTCTACTTT	CASSLMGGSPLYF
few	TRBJ1-2	TRBD1	TRBV5-5	TGTGCCAGCAGCTTAGACCCGGGACAGGGGGACCGGCATGGCTACACCTTC	CASSLDPGQGDRHGYTF
.	TRBJ2-7	.	TRBV21-1	TGTGCCAGCAGCAAGGACAGGGGGCAGCACGAGCAGTACTTC	CASSKDRGQHEQYF
.	TRBJ1-2	TRBD1	TRBV5-6	TGTGCCAGCAGCTTGGAAATGGCTGAACCCGGGACAGGGACCTATGGCTACACCTTC	CASSLEMAEPGTGTYGYTF
.	TRBJ2-1	TRBD2	TRBV7-3	TGTGCCAGCAGCATTTCTAGCGGGGGGATAAATGAGCAGTTCTTC	CASSISSGGINEQFF
.	TRBJ2-1	TRBD2	TRBV6-4	TGTGCCGGACTAGCGGGGGACTACAATGAGCAGTTCTTC	CAGLAGDYNEQFF
once	TRBJ2-1	TRBD2	TRBV5-1	TGCGCCAGCAGCCTCGTTGGGGGGGTTAGTTACAATGAGCAGTTCTTC	CASSLVGGVSYNEQFF
.	TRBJ2-3	TRBD1	TRBV10-1	TGCGCCAGCAGTGAGGGGGCGACAGGGGTCCCCCCAGATACGCAGTATTTT	CASSEGATGVPPDTQYF
.	TRBJ2-7	TRBD2	TRBV28	TGTGCCAGCAGCGAAACTAGCGGGGGCTACTACGAGCAGTACTTC	CASSETSGGYYEQYF
.	TRBJ1-2	TRBD1	TRBV5-1	TGCGCCAGCAGCCGGGACAGCTATGGCTACACCTTC	CASSRDSYGYTF
.	TRBJ2-1	TRBD2	TRBV7-9	TGTGCCAGCAGCTTACTGTCTAGCGGGACCTCCGCCAGCAATGAGCAGTTCTTC	CASSLLSSGTSASNEQFF
.	TRBJ1-1	.	TRBV6-1	TGTGCCAGCAGGGTGGACAGTTACACTGAAGCTTTCTTT	CASRVDSYTEAFF
.	TRBJ1-2	.	TRBV7-9	TGTTCCAGCAGCTTAGCGAGAACGGGCTACACCTTC	CSSSLARTGYTF
few	TRBJ2-7	.	TRBV20-1	TGCAGTGCTAGAGGTCTCTACGAGCAGTACTTC	CSARGLYEQYF
.	TRBJ2-1	.	TRBV7-9	TGTGCCAGCAGCTCGGCCCTCAGGGGAGGGAAGTTCTTC	CASSSALRGGKFF
.	TRBJ2-5	.	TRBV2	TGTGCCAGCGGACTTACAGCCGGAGAGACCCAGTACTTC	CASGLTAGETQYF
.	TRBJ2-3	TRBD2	TRBV28	TGTGCCAGCAAGAACGGCGGGGGAGATACGCAGTATTTT	CASKNGGGDTQYF
.	TRBJ1-1	.	TRBV30	TGTGCCTGGAATGGCAGGGGTGACACTGAAGCTTTCTTT	CAWNGRGDTEAFF
.	TRBJ1-4	.	TRBV4-2	TGTGCCAGCAGCCAAGAACAGGGAACTAATGAAAAACTGTTTTTT	CASSQEQGTNEKLFF
once	TRBJ1-1	TRBD1	TRBV4-2	TGTGCCAGCAGCAAGGACAGGGAGAACACTGAAGCTTTCTTT	CASSKDRENTEAFF
.	TRBJ1-1	.	TRBV2	TGTGCCAGCATACAGGCCTTTGAAGCTTTCTTT	CASIQAFEAFF
.	TRBJ2-7	.	TRBV6-5	TGTGCCAGCAGTTACACAGGGCAAGACGAGCAGTACTTC	CASSYTGQDEQYF
.	TRBJ1-4	TRBD1	TRBV9	TGTGCCAGCAGCGTAGCGGGACAGGGGTTGACAAAACTGTTTTTT	CASSVAGQGLTKLFF
.	TRBJ2-7	TRBD2	TRBV5-4	TGTGCCAGCAGCATGGGACTAGCGGGAACCTTTTCCTACGAGCAGTACTTC	CASSMGLAGTFSYEQYF
.	TRBJ2-7	.	TRBV7-8	TGTGCCAGCAGCCCCAGGGCGTCCTACGAGCAGTACTTC	CASSPRASYEQYF
.	TRBJ2-1	TRBD2	TRBV6-1	TGTGCCAGCAGTGAAACGCCTAGCGGATTATACAATGAGCAGTTCTTC	CASSETPSGLYNEQFF
.	TRBJ1-1	.	TRBV2	TGTGCCAGCTGTACCAACAGGAACACTGAAGCTTTCTTT	CASCTNRNTEAFF
.	TRBJ2-1	.	TRBV27	TGTGCCAGCAGCCCTAGCGCCTCTACCTACAATGAGCAGTTCTTC	CASSPSASTYNEQFF
.	TRBJ2-3	.	TRBV6-1	TGTGCCAGCAGTGAAGACATCGATACGCAGTATTTT	CASSEDIDTQYF
once	TRBJ1-2	.	TRBV2	TGTGCCAGCACCCCGGGGAGGGGAAACTATGGCTACACCTTC	CASTPGRGNYGYTF
.	TRBJ1-1	.	TRBV7-2	TGTGCCAGCAGCCCCTACGACAGGCCCACTGAAGCTTTCTTT	CASSPYDRPTEAFF
.	TRBJ2-5	TRBD1	TRBV2	TGTGCCAGTCAAAAGACAGGGGCTGAGGGGGAGACCCAGTACTTC	CASQKTGAEGETQYF
.	TRBJ1-2	.	TRBV11-2	TGTGCCAGCAGCCACCAACCGGGGGATGGCTACACCTTC	CASSHQPGDGYTF
.	TRBJ1-2	.	TRBV30	TGTGCCTGGCTATTGGGAAGGGGCGAAGGCTACACCTTC	CAWLLGRGEGYTF
.	TRBJ1-2	TRBD1	TRBV29-1	TGCAGCGTTGACAAAGACAGGGTGGCCGGCTACACCTTC	CSVDKDRVAGYTF
.	TRBJ2-3	TRBD1	TRBV29-1	TGCAGCGCTGGGGGACAGGGGATAACAGATACGCAGTATTTT	CSAGGQGITDTQYF
.	TRBJ1-3	.	TRBV28	TGTGCCAGCACCATGACAGGAGGTGGAAACACCATATATTTT	CASTMTGGGNTIYF
.	TRBJ1-2	.	TRBV28	TGTGCCAGCAGTTTTGGAGGTTATGGCTACACCTTC	CASSFGGYGYTF
.	TRBJ2-2	.	TRBV5-1	TGCGCCAGCAGGGCCGGCTCTAGCTCGAACACCGGGGAGCTGTTTTTT	CASRAGSSSNTGELFF
few	TRBJ1-2	TRBD1	TRBV7-8	TGTGCCAGCATACATTTTCCGGGACAGGGATCCGGCTACACCTTC	CASIHFPGQGSGYTF